This T cell receptor (beta chain) was recovered during a study of neurological immune-mediated disorders. V was trimmed by 0 bases and J by 4 bases, leaving 16 bases between them. CDR3 length: 16 residues. Germline CDR1 is DFQATT and CDR2 is SNEGSKA (reference sequence). There are many counts of this clonotype. Its specificity is not known. The cDNA came from 5'RACE, which used 10-nucleotide random UMIs. TCRdb processed the 5' RACE reads anew with MiXCR; each CDR3 protein has one entry. The repertoire holds 15,000 or so distinct CDR3 sequences, with roughly 13% as singletons. The study built sorted libraries from 850,000 to 1,000,000 CD4+ or CD8+ T cells. Findings and limits, study-wide: The level of TCR clonal expansion was highest in patients with HTLV-1-associated myelopathy and lowest in multiple sclerosis, where it fell below the level seen in healthy controls.

The receptor was derived from a female donor with HTLV-1-associated myelopathy (HAM/TSP). Sequenced input: CD8+ T cells from blood. This chain uses TRBV20-1 with TRBJ2-1, with a tentative D call TRBD2 (6 bases). In DNA, the CDR3 is TGCAGTGCTAGAGATCCTGGCAGGGAGGTTTACAATGAGCAGTTCTTC. Amino acids: CSARDPGREVYNEQFF.